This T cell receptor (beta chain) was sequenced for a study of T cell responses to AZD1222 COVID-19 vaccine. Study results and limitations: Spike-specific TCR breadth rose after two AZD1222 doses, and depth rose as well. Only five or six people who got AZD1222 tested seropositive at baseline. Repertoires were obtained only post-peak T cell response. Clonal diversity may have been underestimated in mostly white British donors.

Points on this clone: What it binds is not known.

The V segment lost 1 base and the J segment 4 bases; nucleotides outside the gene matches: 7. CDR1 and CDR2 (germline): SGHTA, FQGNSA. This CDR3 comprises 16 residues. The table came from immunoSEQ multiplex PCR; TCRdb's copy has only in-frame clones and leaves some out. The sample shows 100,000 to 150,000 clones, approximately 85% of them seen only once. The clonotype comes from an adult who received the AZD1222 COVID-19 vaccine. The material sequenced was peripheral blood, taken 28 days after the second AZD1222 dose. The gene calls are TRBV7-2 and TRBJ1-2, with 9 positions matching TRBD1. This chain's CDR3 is CASSLGTGGIPYGYTF. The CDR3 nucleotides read TGTGCCAGCAGCTTAGGAACAGGGGGCATACCCTATGGCTACACCTTC.